These T cell receptor beta chains were read from a single sample in a study of cytotoxic CD8 clonotypes in ibrutinib-treated CLL. Sequencing was performed with immunoSEQ multiplex PCR; in TCRdb, only in-frame clones are kept and a portion is missing. The sample holds 250,000 or so clones; 60% to 75% are singletons and the top ten take just over 15%. Specimen: PBMCs, collected after 24 months of ibrutinib treatment. The receptors originated from a human donor with chronic lymphocytic leukemia. Each CDR3 is given with its conserved first and last residue. The order of the fields is J gene, D gene, V gene, clone size, CDR3 protein, CDR3 DNA. The D gene is left open where the match is weak. The size entry is marked missing in some rows and otherwise reads once, few, many or a size class.

j_gene: TRBJ1-1; d_gene: -; v_gene: TRBV7-9; abundance: -; CDR3aa: CASSSDRENTEAFF; CDR3nt: TGTGCCAGCAGCTCAGACAGAGAGAACACTGAAGCTTTCTTT
j_gene: TRBJ2-2; d_gene: -; v_gene: TRBV28; abundance: -; CDR3aa: CASSPGTTNTGELFF; CDR3nt: TGTGCCAGCAGTCCCGGGACAACGAACACCGGGGAGCTGTTTTTT
j_gene: TRBJ2-5; d_gene: -; v_gene: TRBV6-1; abundance: -; CDR3aa: CASSESVETQYF; CDR3nt: TGTGCCAGCAGTGAAAGTGTGGAGACCCAGTACTTC
j_gene: TRBJ2-3; d_gene: -; v_gene: TRBV21-1; abundance: -; CDR3aa: CASSIGETSGCLDTQYF; CDR3nt: TGTGCCAGCAGCATAGGAGAGACTAGCGGGTGTCTAGATACGCAGTATTTT
j_gene: TRBJ2-7; d_gene: -; v_gene: TRBV10-1; abundance: -; CDR3aa: CASSESSTPIEQYF; CDR3nt: TGCGCCAGCAGTGAGTCCTCAACCCCCATAGAGCAGTACTTC
j_gene: TRBJ2-2; d_gene: -; v_gene: TRBV28; abundance: many; CDR3aa: CASRTNTGELFF; CDR3nt: TGTGCCAGCAGGACGAACACCGGGGAGCTGTTTTTT
j_gene: TRBJ2-1; d_gene: TRBD2; v_gene: TRBV5-1; abundance: once; CDR3aa: CASSAGTSGSGLQFF; CDR3nt: TGCGCCAGCAGCGCCGGGACTAGCGGGAGCGGATTGCAGTTCTTC
j_gene: TRBJ2-7; d_gene: -; v_gene: TRBV5-8; abundance: -; CDR3aa: CASSKGVSSSSYEQYF; CDR3nt: TGTGCCAGCAGCAAAGGGGTGTCGTCGAGCTCCTACGAGCAGTACTTC
j_gene: TRBJ1-5; d_gene: -; v_gene: TRBV7-8; abundance: -; CDR3aa: CASSLVTGYYQPQHF; CDR3nt: TGTGCCAGCAGCTTAGTAACAGGGTATTATCAGCCCCAGCATTTT
j_gene: TRBJ2-1; d_gene: -; v_gene: TRBV9; abundance: -; CDR3aa: CASSTGPASYNEQFF; CDR3nt: TGTGCCAGCTCGACCGGGCCGGCCTCCTACAATGAGCAGTTCTTC
j_gene: TRBJ2-7; d_gene: -; v_gene: TRBV19; abundance: -; CDR3aa: CASTNTQTPYEQYF; CDR3nt: TGTGCCAGTACCAATACCCAAACGCCCTACGAGCAGTACTTC
j_gene: TRBJ2-7; d_gene: -; v_gene: TRBV15; abundance: -; CDR3aa: CATSRDEWGVSYEQYF; CDR3nt: TGTGCCACCAGCAGAGATGAGTGGGGGGTGAGCTACGAGCAGTACTTC
j_gene: TRBJ2-7; d_gene: -; v_gene: TRBV30; abundance: -; CDR3aa: CAWTPGISYEQYF; CDR3nt: TGTGCCTGGACTCCCGGGATCTCCTACGAGCAGTACTTC
j_gene: TRBJ2-4; d_gene: TRBD1; v_gene: TRBV7-2; abundance: once; CDR3aa: CASSRGQGQNIQYF; CDR3nt: TGTGCCAGCAGCCGGGGACAGGGGCAAAACATTCAGTACTTC
j_gene: TRBJ1-1; d_gene: TRBD1; v_gene: TRBV6-6; abundance: -; CDR3aa: CASSFSQGATEAFF; CDR3nt: TGTGCCAGCAGTTTTTCACAGGGGGCTACTGAAGCTTTCTTT
j_gene: TRBJ1-2; d_gene: TRBD1; v_gene: TRBV9; abundance: few; CDR3aa: CASSTGQGFNYGYTF; CDR3nt: TGTGCCAGCAGCACCGGACAGGGTTTTAACTATGGCTACACCTTC
j_gene: TRBJ2-2; d_gene: -; v_gene: TRBV7-9; abundance: few; CDR3aa: CASSRDLGGELFF; CDR3nt: TGTGCCAGCAGCAGGGATCTGGGAGGGGAGCTGTTTTTT
j_gene: TRBJ1-1; d_gene: -; v_gene: TRBV27; abundance: -; CDR3aa: CASSLGTEAFF; CDR3nt: TGTGCCAGCAGTTTGGGCACTGAAGCTTTCTTT
j_gene: TRBJ2-1; d_gene: -; v_gene: TRBV2; abundance: -; CDR3aa: CASSEGGYNEQFF; CDR3nt: TGTGCCAGCAGTGAGGGGGGCTACAATGAGCAGTTCTTC
j_gene: TRBJ2-1; d_gene: TRBD1; v_gene: TRBV7-2; abundance: -; CDR3aa: CASSLTGGNEQFF; CDR3nt: TGTGCCAGCAGCTTAACAGGGGGCAATGAGCAGTTCTTC
j_gene: TRBJ2-5; d_gene: TRBD2; v_gene: TRBV19; abundance: -; CDR3aa: CASSIFSGRAGEETQYF; CDR3nt: TGTGCCAGTAGTATTTTTAGCGGGAGGGCCGGCGAGGAGACCCAGTACTTC
j_gene: TRBJ2-1; d_gene: -; v_gene: TRBV27; abundance: -; CDR3aa: CASNPIPNNEQFF; CDR3nt: TGTGCCAGCAACCCTATCCCCAACAATGAGCAGTTCTTC